Shown below are 29 T cell receptor beta chains from a single sample sequenced in a study of blood T cell repertoires in COVID-19. Here immunoSEQ multiplex PCR was the method, and the copy in TCRdb shows in-frame clones only, minus some. This sample yields a few hundred thousand clones, of which roughly 90% are seen a single time; approximately 9% belongs to the top ten. Sequencing was carried out using PBMCs or T cells enriched from blood (not recorded which). All receptors derive from a young woman who had recovered from COVID-19.

The sample holds a few counts of this clone. This rearrangement joins TRBV28 to TRBJ2-6, with D unresolved. Germline CDR1 MDHEN, CDR2 SYDVKM. Trimming removed 3 bases at V and 0 bases at J, with 6 bases between. The CDR3 spans 15 residues. The CDR3 here is CASSFASSGANVLTF. CDR3 coding DNA: TGTGCCAGCAGTTTTGCGAGCTCTGGGGCCAACGTCCTGACTTTC. Looking up the rest from reference TRBV28 and TRBJ2-6 gives the full variable domain: DVKVTQSSRYLVKRTGEKVFLECVQDMDHENMFWYRQDPGLGLRLIYFSYDVKMKEKGDIPEGYSVSREKKERFSLILESASTNQTSMYLCASSFASSGANVLTFGAGSRLTVL.

This sequence joins TRBV7-2 and TRBJ1-3; the D gene is possibly TRBD1 (5 bases). CDR1 and CDR2 from the germline V gene are SGHTA and FQGNSA. Trimming pared 3 bases from V and 1 base from J, leaving 10 bases between. This CDR3 spans 15 amino acids. The CDR3 nucleotides are TGTGCCAGCAGCTTCTTCTCAGGGTCTGGAAACACCATATATTTT. Translated: CASSFFSGSGNTIYF.

The chain combines TRBV5-1 with TRBJ2-1; D gene ambiguous. Germline CDR1 SGHRS, CDR2 YFSETQ. Trimming removed 5 bases at V and 0 bases at J, with 9 bases between. This CDR3 spans 14 amino acids. This CDR3 reads CASSSLGSYNEQFF. The CDR3 DNA sequence: TGCGCCAGCAGTTCTCTAGGCTCCTACAATGAGCAGTTCTTC.

This clone was counted once. The gene calls are TRBV7-9 and TRBJ2-2; 7 bases map to TRBD1. The CDR3 is 19 residues long. Germline loops: CDR1 SEHNR, CDR2 FQNEAQ (reference sequence). With V trimmed by 2 bases and J by 2 bases, 14 bases remained unmatched. CDR3 sequence reads: CASSLPVAAGTDNTGELFF. The CDR3 DNA reads TGTGCCAGCAGCTTACCCGTCGCCGCCGGGACAGATAACACCGGGGAGCTGTTTTTT.

V gene TRBV6-5 combines with J gene TRBJ1-4; 10 bases match TRBD1. This CDR3 has 15 amino acids. Trimming cost V 5 bases and J 2 bases; bases outside gene matches: 2. In germline, CDR1 is MNHEY, CDR2 SVGAGI. The chain's CDR3 is CASSRQGATNEKLFF. CDR3 bases: TGTGCCAGCAGTAGACAGGGGGCTACTAATGAAAAACTGTTTTTT.

The rearrangement joins TRBV7-3 to TRBJ2-1; 8 bases fit TRBD1. J gave up 6 bases and V 6 bases, and 7 bases lay outside the gene matches. The length of the CDR3 is 14 residues. Germline assignment: CDR1 SGHTA and CDR2 FQGTGA. CDR3 nucleotide sequence: TGTGCCAGCAGTTCATCCGACAGGGGCAATGAGCAGTTCTTC. It codes for CASSSSDRGNEQFF.

The chain couples TRBV7-9 to TRBJ1-2, with TRBD1 matching over 7 bases. The CDR3 totals 13 residues. Germline trimming cut 1 base from V and 8 bases from J; bases unmatched to any gene: 4. Germline CDR1 SEHNR, CDR2 FQNEAQ (reference sequence). The CDR3 nucleotides are TGTGCCAGCAGCTTAGAGGGGGCTGGAGGCTACACCTTC. Translating it yields CASSLEGAGGYTF.

The V and J genes are TRBV4-2 and TRBJ1-5; D not certain. CDR1 is LGHNA and CDR2 is YNFKEQ in the germline V gene. V dropped 1 base and J dropped 2 bases, with 21 bases sitting between them. The length of the CDR3 is 19 residues. The DNA of the CDR3 is TGTGCCAGCAGCCAAGTATATGCCGGTCTCGAGGAGGGCAATCAGCCCCAGCATTTT. Protein product: CASSQVYAGLEEGNQPQHF.

This chain joins TRBV6-2 or TRBV6-3 and TRBJ1-1; D uncertain. Between the trimmed V and J ends, which lost 4 bases and 7 bases, there was a span of 7 bases. Per germline, CDR1 MNHEY and CDR2 SVGEGT. The CDR3 extends over 11 amino acids. CDR3 in DNA: TGTGCCAGCAGTTGGCTCGATGAAGCTTTCTTT. It encodes CASSWLDEAFF.

This chain links TRBV4-3 with TRBJ2-2; 9 bases align to TRBD2. Trimming at V came to 0 bases and at J to 4 bases, leaving 6 bases not matched to a gene. The germline gives CDR1 LGHNA, CDR2 YSLEER. The CDR3 extends over 17 amino acids. CDR3: CASSQDGAGGFTGELFF. The CDR3 DNA sequence: TGCGCCAGCAGCCAAGATGGGGCGGGAGGGTTCACCGGGGAGCTGTTTTTT.

The chain links TRBV7-9 to TRBJ1-1; D may be TRBD1 (6 bases). This CDR3 region has 17 residues. Per the germline V gene, CDR1 is SEHNR and CDR2 is FQNEAQ (reference sequence). Trimming took off 1 base at V and 5 bases at J, with 20 bases between the two ends. This chain's CDR3 is CASSLGIAAGVDTEAFF. CDR3 nucleotide sequence: TGTGCCAGCAGCTTAGGGATTGCGGCAGGGGTAGATACTGAAGCTTTCTTT.

This chain connects TRBV7-3 to TRBJ1-3; the D gene is possibly TRBD1 (6 bases). Looked up from germline, CDR1 is SGHTA and CDR2 is FQGTGA. Between the trimmed V and J ends, which lost 5 bases and 2 bases, there was a span of 13 bases. The CDR3 length is 15 residues. DNA for the CDR3: TGTGCCAGCAGCCAGAACTCAGGGGCTGGAAACACCATATATTTT. Protein product: CASSQNSGAGNTIYF.

The V call is TRBV7-6, the J call TRBJ1-2; tentative D call: TRBD1 (6 bases). V was pared by 0 bases and J by 4 bases, with 12 bases between. The germline gives CDR1 SGHVS, CDR2 FNYEAQ. This CDR3 has 15 amino acids. Here the CDR3 reads CASSLAGQGTYGYTF. The DNA for the CDR3 is TGTGCCAGCAGCTTAGCAGGCCAGGGGACCTATGGCTACACCTTC.

The chain carries TRBV4-2 and TRBJ2-1; the match to TRBD2 covers 10 bases. The junction had 7 bases not matched to a gene; V was cut back by 5 bases and J by 6 bases. Germline assignment: CDR1 LGHNA and CDR2 YNFKEQ. The CDR3 has 15 amino acids. In DNA, the CDR3 is TGTGCCAGCAGCAGCAGGACTAGCGGTTCCAATGAGCAGTTCTTC. Residues: CASSSRTSGSNEQFF.

This CDR3 is CASSQQGAEAFF. As DNA, the CDR3 is TGTGCCAGCAGTCAACAGGGAGCTGAAGCTTTCTTT. J is TRBJ1-1 and V is TRBV28; weak D call: TRBD1 (6 bases). Germline V gene data show CDR1 as MDHEN and CDR2 as SYDVKM. The CDR3 is made up of 12 amino acids. Trimming cost V 5 bases and J 6 bases, with 10 bases left between them.

This chain links TRBV5-5 with TRBJ1-2, with D perhaps matching TRBD1 (6 bases). The CDR3 has 14 residues. The germline V and J ends were trimmed by 1 base and 4 bases, with 11 bases remaining between them. Germline CDR1 SGHKS, CDR2 YYEKEE (reference sequence). As DNA, the CDR3 is TGTGCCAGCAGCTTGAACAGGGCTAGCTATGGCTACACCTTC. It encodes CASSLNRASYGYTF. The whole variable domain, remainder taken from reference TRBV5-5 and TRBJ1-2, is DAGVTQSPTHLIKTRGQQVTLRCSPISGHKSVSWYQQVLGQGPQFIFQYYEKEERGRGNFPDRFSARQFPNYSSELNVNALLLGDSALYLCASSLNRASYGYTFGSGTRLTVV.

The gene calls are TRBV7-6 and TRBJ2-3; D is perhaps TRBD1 (5 bases). The CDR3 runs to 12 residues. V was cut by 5 bases and J by 6 bases, with 9 bases left in between. CDR1 and CDR2 (germline): SGHVS, FNYEAQ. CDR3 region: CASSPNRDTQYF. CDR3 nucleotide sequence: TGTGCCAGCAGCCCAAACAGGGATACGCAGTATTTT.

The chain carries TRBV4-2 and TRBJ1-1; D remains ambiguous. V lost 0 bases and J 1 base, leaving 9 bases between the germline ends. Germline loops: CDR1 LGHNA, CDR2 YNFKEQ. The CDR3 sequence is 15 residues long. CDR3 in DNA: TGTGCCAGCAGCCAAGAGGCGGCTTCGAACACTGAAGCTTTCTTT. As protein: CASSQEAASNTEAFF.

The rearrangement joins TRBV28 to TRBJ2-1; 8 bases are shared with TRBD2. This CDR3 has 16 residues. The germline CDR1 and CDR2 sequences are MDHEN and SYDVKM. The J segment lost 0 bases and the V segment lost 5 bases, leaving 6 bases of the junction unmatched. CDR3 coding DNA: TGTGCCAGCAGTCACCGGGGGGGTAGCTCCTACAATGAGCAGTTCTTC. Translating it yields CASSHRGGSSYNEQFF.

CDR3 sequence: CASSTPSGGNYGYTF. DNA for the CDR3: TGTGCCAGTAGTACCCCCTCCGGGGGGAACTATGGCTACACCTTC. V is TRBV19 and J is TRBJ1-2; perhaps TRBD1 as D (5 bases). The CDR3 runs to 15 residues. Trimming took off 4 bases at V and 2 bases at J, with 14 bases between the two ends. Looked up from germline, CDR1 is LNHDA and CDR2 is SQIVND (reference sequence).

CDR3 DNA: TGTGCCAGCAGTGAAGGACAGGGCCGAGAGACCCAGTACTTC. The encoded protein is CASSEGQGRETQYF. The chain is built from TRBV6-1 and TRBJ2-5, with TRBD1 identical over 7 bases. With 1 base clipped from V and 4 bases from J, the junction kept 3 bases outside the gene matches. The CDR3 is 14 amino acids. Germline V CDR1 and CDR2: MNHNS, SASEGT.

The rearrangement links TRBV9 to TRBJ2-7, with D maybe TRBD2 (6 bases). The germline CDR1 and CDR2 sequences are SGDLS and YYNGEE. The V and J ends lost 0 bases and 1 base respectively, with 8 bases between them. The CDR3 covers 14 residues. CDR3 protein: CASSVGEVSYEQYF. In DNA form, the CDR3 reads TGTGCCAGCAGCGTAGGGGAGGTTTCCTACGAGCAGTACTTC.

The chain has TRBV7-8 and TRBJ1-1, with D possibly being TRBD1 (5 bases). From germline, CDR1 is SGHVS and CDR2 FQNEAQ. The germline V and J ends were trimmed by 7 bases and 3 bases, with 18 bases remaining between them. This CDR3 region has 15 residues. In DNA form, the CDR3 reads TGTGCCAGCACCCCGGCAGGGAGGAATGACACTGAAGCTTTCTTT. Its protein product is CASTPAGRNDTEAFF. The entire variable domain, with the rest obtained from reference TRBV7-8 and TRBJ1-1, is as follows: GAGVSQSPRYKVAKRGQDVALRCDPISGHVSLFWYQQALGQGPEFLTYFQNEAQLDKSGLPSDRFFAERPEGSVSTLKIQRTQQEDSAVYLCASTPAGRNDTEAFFGQGTRLTVV.

V gene TRBV9 combines with J gene TRBJ1-3, with D maybe TRBD1 (5 bases). V was trimmed by 3 bases and J by 0 bases, leaving 10 bases between them. The CDR3 is 15 amino acids. CDR1 is SGDLS, CDR2 YYNGEE, per germline. This chain's CDR3 is CASSGTPFSGNTIYF. The CDR3 coding sequence is TGTGCCAGCAGCGGGACACCCTTCTCTGGAAACACCATATATTTT.

The chain has TRBV2 and TRBJ1-2; 7 nucleotides agree with TRBD1. The germline V gene encodes CDR1 SNHLY and CDR2 FYNNEI. V trimming: 6 bases; J trimming: 4 bases; junction bases outside the gene matches: 11. CDR3 size: 15 residues. Here the CDR3 reads CASSPQTGFSYGYTF. Here the CDR3 DNA reads TGTGCCAGCAGCCCGCAGACAGGGTTCTCCTATGGCTACACCTTC.

V is TRBV5-8 and J is TRBJ1-1, with 9 bases matching TRBD1. CDR3 length: 14 amino acids. Germline lookup yields CDR1 SGHTS and CDR2 YDEGEE. Trimming removed 4 bases from V and 5 bases from J; junction bases left unmatched: 6. The CDR3 spells CASSGQGLWTEAFF. The CDR3 nucleotides read TGTGCCAGCAGCGGACAGGGGCTGTGGACTGAAGCTTTCTTT.

The V call is TRBV7-2, the J call TRBJ1-3, with 7 bases matching TRBD1. J was trimmed by 0 bases and V by 5 bases; bases with no gene match: 16. This CDR3 contains 19 residues. Germline lookup yields CDR1 SGHTA and CDR2 FQGNSA. In DNA form, the CDR3 reads TGTGCCAGCAGCCTAACCCTCCTTGGACAGGCCTTCTCTGGAAACACCATATATTTT. It encodes CASSLTLLGQAFSGNTIYF.

This clone was recorded only once. The chain combines TRBV6-2 or TRBV6-3 with TRBJ2-5, with D perhaps TRBD2 (5 bases). The germline CDR1 and CDR2 sequences are MNHEY and SVGEGT. CDR3 length: 13 residues. The V gene lost 4 bases and the J gene lost 9 bases, with 15 bases spanning the gap. In DNA, the CDR3 is TGTGCCAGCAGTTTCCCTAGCATCTGGGCCCAGTACTTC. It codes for CASSFPSIWAQYF.

This chain joins TRBV28 and TRBJ1-2; 7 bases map to TRBD1. This CDR3 has 14 amino acids. V lost 1 base to trimming and J lost 5 bases; unmatched junction nucleotides: 4. Germline V lookup: CDR1 MDHEN, CDR2 SYDVKM. CDR3 sequence: CASSLSVTGYGYTF. The DNA for the CDR3 is TGTGCCAGCAGTTTATCTGTGACAGGGTATGGCTACACCTTC.